A selection of T cell receptor beta chains follows, all from one sample in a study of T cells of healthy individuals. TCRdb recomputed calls from the 5' RACE reads with MiXCR, one row per CDR3 protein. The table includes 55,000 to 65,000 distinct CDR3 sequences, around 15% detected once. All receptors come from a human donor in good health. Each CDR3 is given without its conserved first and last residue. Not every row has a clone size; where given, it reads once, few, many or a size class.

abundance: -; j_gene: TRBJ2-1; v_gene: TRBV5-1; CDR3aa: ASSLGIAGAGYNEQF
abundance: many; j_gene: TRBJ1-1; v_gene: TRBV7-3; CDR3aa: ASSQQENTEAF
abundance: many; j_gene: TRBJ2-7; v_gene: TRBV20-1; CDR3aa: SADDTYEQY
abundance: -; j_gene: TRBJ2-1; v_gene: TRBV6-1; CDR3aa: ASSEARGGNNEQF
abundance: many; j_gene: TRBJ2-2; v_gene: TRBV28; CDR3aa: ASSSTVSGETNTGELF
abundance: few; j_gene: TRBJ1-6; v_gene: TRBV27; CDR3aa: ASSPRTVSSYNSPLH
abundance: few; j_gene: TRBJ2-7; v_gene: TRBV2; CDR3aa: ASSEAILGQGVPEQY
abundance: many; j_gene: TRBJ2-5; v_gene: TRBV4-1; CDR3aa: ASSQVYIGQGALETQY
abundance: few; j_gene: TRBJ2-7; v_gene: TRBV13; CDR3aa: ASSVTPGLGSFEQY
abundance: few; j_gene: TRBJ2-1; v_gene: TRBV4-1; CDR3aa: ASSQGVSRYNEQF
abundance: -; j_gene: TRBJ2-2; v_gene: TRBV6-2/TRBV6-3; CDR3aa: ASSRTNTGELF
abundance: many; j_gene: TRBJ2-2; v_gene: TRBV11-2; CDR3aa: ASSLYSGGNTGELF
abundance: -; j_gene: TRBJ1-4; v_gene: TRBV6-1; CDR3aa: ASSEPGQGVKKLF
abundance: many; j_gene: TRBJ2-7; v_gene: TRBV5-6; CDR3aa: ASSGGGEQY
abundance: many; j_gene: TRBJ1-2; v_gene: TRBV5-1; CDR3aa: ASSTGQGSYGYT
abundance: many; j_gene: TRBJ2-7; v_gene: TRBV4-1; CDR3aa: ASSRPGQFFYEQY
abundance: -; j_gene: TRBJ2-2; v_gene: TRBV2; CDR3aa: ASSDSLEDSNTGELF
abundance: few; j_gene: TRBJ2-1; v_gene: TRBV2; CDR3aa: ASRDGLAGGNEQF
abundance: many; j_gene: TRBJ2-1; v_gene: TRBV20-1; CDR3aa: SAFWQGADEQF
abundance: -; j_gene: TRBJ2-7; v_gene: TRBV30; CDR3aa: AWSIDRVGQY
abundance: many; j_gene: TRBJ2-6; v_gene: TRBV12-3/TRBV12-4; CDR3aa: ASSPQHSGANVLT
abundance: few; j_gene: TRBJ2-7; v_gene: TRBV9; CDR3aa: ASSVRSGPHYEQY
abundance: -; j_gene: TRBJ2-1; v_gene: TRBV5-5; CDR3aa: ASSLSGRATYNEQF
abundance: many; j_gene: TRBJ2-7; v_gene: TRBV20-1; CDR3aa: SARVRGFVYEQY
abundance: -; j_gene: TRBJ1-5; v_gene: TRBV6-5; CDR3aa: ASSAGGAGQPQH
abundance: few; j_gene: TRBJ2-1; v_gene: TRBV7-9; CDR3aa: ASSFGGRARNEQF
abundance: few; j_gene: TRBJ2-7; v_gene: TRBV4-1; CDR3aa: ASSQDWVVEAYEQY
abundance: -; j_gene: TRBJ1-3; v_gene: TRBV27; CDR3aa: ASSLEGDSGNTIY
abundance: few; j_gene: TRBJ1-5; v_gene: TRBV28; CDR3aa: ASSSQHQGRHQPQH
abundance: -; j_gene: TRBJ2-1; v_gene: TRBV20-1; CDR3aa: SARETLGGGVEQF
abundance: -; j_gene: TRBJ1-1; v_gene: TRBV15; CDR3aa: ATSAGKVTEAF
abundance: -; j_gene: TRBJ2-7; v_gene: TRBV9; CDR3aa: ASSVAGQGPYEQY
abundance: many; j_gene: TRBJ2-7; v_gene: TRBV6-6; CDR3aa: ASSYGQVSYEQY
abundance: -; j_gene: TRBJ2-5; v_gene: TRBV20-1; CDR3aa: SAIGTGKETQY
abundance: few; j_gene: TRBJ1-4; v_gene: TRBV3-1; CDR3aa: ASSPPDSREKLF
abundance: few; j_gene: TRBJ1-1; v_gene: TRBV6-2/TRBV6-3; CDR3aa: ASKVAGMNTEAF
abundance: few; j_gene: TRBJ2-5; v_gene: TRBV5-1; CDR3aa: ASSEMGQGGETQY
abundance: many; j_gene: TRBJ2-7; v_gene: TRBV18; CDR3aa: ASSPGTGAEQY
abundance: few; j_gene: TRBJ1-5; v_gene: TRBV5-5; CDR3aa: ASSLYRGGNQPQH
abundance: -; j_gene: TRBJ2-7; v_gene: TRBV12-3/TRBV12-4; CDR3aa: ASSPPAGSLEDEQY
abundance: few; j_gene: TRBJ1-2; v_gene: TRBV2; CDR3aa: ASSEGNYGYT